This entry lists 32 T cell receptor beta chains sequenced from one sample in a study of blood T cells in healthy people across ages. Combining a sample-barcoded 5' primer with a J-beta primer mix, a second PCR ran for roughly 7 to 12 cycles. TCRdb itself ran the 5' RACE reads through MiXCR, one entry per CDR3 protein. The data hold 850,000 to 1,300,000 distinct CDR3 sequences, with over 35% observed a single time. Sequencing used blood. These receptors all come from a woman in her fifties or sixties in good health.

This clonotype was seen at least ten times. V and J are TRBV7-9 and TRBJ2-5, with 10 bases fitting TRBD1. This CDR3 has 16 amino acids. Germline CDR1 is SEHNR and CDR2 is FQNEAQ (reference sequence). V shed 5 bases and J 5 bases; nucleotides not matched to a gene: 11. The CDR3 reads CASSNRDRGRLETQYF. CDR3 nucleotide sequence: TGTGCCAGCAGCAACCGGGACAGGGGAAGGTTGGAGACCCAGTACTTC.

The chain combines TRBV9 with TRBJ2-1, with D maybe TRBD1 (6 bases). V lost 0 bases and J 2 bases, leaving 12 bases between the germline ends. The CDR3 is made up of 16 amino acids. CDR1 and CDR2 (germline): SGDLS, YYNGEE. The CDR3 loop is CASSVVGRGTYNEQFF. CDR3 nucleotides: TGTGCCAGCAGCGTAGTCGGCAGGGGCACCTACAATGAGCAGTTCTTC.

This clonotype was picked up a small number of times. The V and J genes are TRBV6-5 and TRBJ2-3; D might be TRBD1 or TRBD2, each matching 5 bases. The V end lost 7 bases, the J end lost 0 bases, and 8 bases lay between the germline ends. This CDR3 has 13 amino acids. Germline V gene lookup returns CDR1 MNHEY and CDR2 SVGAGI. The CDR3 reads CASTGGSTDTQYF. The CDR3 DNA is TGTGCCAGCACTGGGGGAAGCACAGATACGCAGTATTTT.

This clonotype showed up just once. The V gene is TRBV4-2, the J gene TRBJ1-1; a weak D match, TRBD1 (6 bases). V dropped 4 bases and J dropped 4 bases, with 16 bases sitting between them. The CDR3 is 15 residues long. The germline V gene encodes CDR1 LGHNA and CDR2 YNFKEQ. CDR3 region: CASSPGKGGGTEAFF. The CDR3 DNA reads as TGTGCCAGCAGCCCAGGTAAAGGGGGTGGCACTGAAGCTTTCTTT.

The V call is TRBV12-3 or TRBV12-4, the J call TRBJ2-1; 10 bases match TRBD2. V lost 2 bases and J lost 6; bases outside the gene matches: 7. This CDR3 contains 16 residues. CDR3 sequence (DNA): TGTGCCAGCAGTTTAATGAGCGGGAGGGGGGGCAATGAGCAGTTCTTC. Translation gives CASSLMSGRGGNEQFF.

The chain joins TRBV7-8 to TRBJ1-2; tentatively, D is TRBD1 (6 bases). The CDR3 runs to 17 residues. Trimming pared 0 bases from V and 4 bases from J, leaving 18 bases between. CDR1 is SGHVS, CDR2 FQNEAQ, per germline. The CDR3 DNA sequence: TGTGCCAGCAGCTTAGCGCGGGTGGGACACTTACGCTATGGCTACACCTTC. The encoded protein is CASSLARVGHLRYGYTF.

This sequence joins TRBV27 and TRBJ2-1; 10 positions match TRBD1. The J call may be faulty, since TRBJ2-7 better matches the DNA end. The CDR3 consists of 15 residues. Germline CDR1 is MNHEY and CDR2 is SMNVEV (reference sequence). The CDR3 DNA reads TGTGCCAGCAGTTTATGGGGACAGGGGATGGATGAGCAGTACTTC. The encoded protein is CASSLWGQGMDEQYF.

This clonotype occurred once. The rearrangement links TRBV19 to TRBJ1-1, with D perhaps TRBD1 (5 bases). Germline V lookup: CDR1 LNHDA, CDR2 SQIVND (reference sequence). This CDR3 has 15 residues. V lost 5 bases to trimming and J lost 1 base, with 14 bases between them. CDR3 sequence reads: CASSFRGGPNTEAFF. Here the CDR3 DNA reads TGTGCCAGTAGTTTTCGGGGGGGACCGAACACTGAAGCTTTCTTT.

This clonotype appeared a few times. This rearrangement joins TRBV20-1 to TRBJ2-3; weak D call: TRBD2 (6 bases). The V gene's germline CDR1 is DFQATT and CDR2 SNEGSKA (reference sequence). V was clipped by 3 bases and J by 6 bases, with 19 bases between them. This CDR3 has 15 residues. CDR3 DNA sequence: TGCAGTGCTAGGACGCAGGGAGGAGGTGGGGATACGCAGTATTTT. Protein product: CSARTQGGGGDTQYF.

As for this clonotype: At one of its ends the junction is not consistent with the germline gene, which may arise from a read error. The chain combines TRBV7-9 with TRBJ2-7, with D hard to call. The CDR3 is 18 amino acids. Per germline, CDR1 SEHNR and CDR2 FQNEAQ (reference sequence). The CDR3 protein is CASSLGFRTELYTYEQYF. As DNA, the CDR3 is TGTGCCAGCAGTTTAGGATTCCGGACGGAGCTTTACACCTACGAGCAGTACTTC.

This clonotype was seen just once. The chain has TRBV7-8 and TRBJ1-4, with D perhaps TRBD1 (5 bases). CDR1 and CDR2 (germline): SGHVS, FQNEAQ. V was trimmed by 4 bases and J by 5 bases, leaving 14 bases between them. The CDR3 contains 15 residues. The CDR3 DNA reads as TGTGCCAGCAGCTCCACGACAGAGCTCAATGAAAAACTGTTTTTT. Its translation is CASSSTTELNEKLFF.

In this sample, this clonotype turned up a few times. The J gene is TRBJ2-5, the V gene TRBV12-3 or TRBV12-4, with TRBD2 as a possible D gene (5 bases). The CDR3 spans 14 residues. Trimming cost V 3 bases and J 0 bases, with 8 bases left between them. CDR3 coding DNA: TGTGCCAGCAGTTTGGGAGCGTACCAAGAGACCCAGTACTTC. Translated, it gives CASSLGAYQETQYF.

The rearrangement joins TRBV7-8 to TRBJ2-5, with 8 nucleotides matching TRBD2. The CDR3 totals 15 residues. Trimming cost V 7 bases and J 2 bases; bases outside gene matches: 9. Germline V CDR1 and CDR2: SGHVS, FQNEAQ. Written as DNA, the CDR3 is TGTGCCAGCACCTTCGGGGGGGGCCTACAAGAGACCCAGTACTTC. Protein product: CASTFGGGLQETQYF.

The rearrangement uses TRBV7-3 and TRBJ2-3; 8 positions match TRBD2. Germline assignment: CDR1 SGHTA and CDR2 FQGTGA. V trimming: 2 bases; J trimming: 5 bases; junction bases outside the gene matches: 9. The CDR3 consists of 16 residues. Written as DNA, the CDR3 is TGTGCCAGCAGCTTAGCGGGGGGCTCTTCGATAGATACGCAGTATTTT. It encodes CASSLAGGSSIDTQYF.

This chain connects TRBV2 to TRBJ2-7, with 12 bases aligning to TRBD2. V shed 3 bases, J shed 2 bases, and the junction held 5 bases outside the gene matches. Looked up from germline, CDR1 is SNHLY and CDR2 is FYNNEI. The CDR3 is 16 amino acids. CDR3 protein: CASSDAPSGRAYEQYF. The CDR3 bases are TGTGCCAGCAGTGATGCGCCTAGCGGGAGGGCCTACGAGCAGTACTTC.

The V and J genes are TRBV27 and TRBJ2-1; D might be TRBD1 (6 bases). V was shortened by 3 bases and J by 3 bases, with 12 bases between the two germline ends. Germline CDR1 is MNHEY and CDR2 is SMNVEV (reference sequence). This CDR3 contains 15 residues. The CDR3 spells CASSLGRDNYNEQFF. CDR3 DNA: TGTGCCAGCAGTTTGGGCCGGGACAACTACAATGAGCAGTTCTTC.

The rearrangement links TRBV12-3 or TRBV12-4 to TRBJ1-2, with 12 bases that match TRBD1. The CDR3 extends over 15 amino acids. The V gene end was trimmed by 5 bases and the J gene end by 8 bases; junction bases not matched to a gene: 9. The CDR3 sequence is CASSPQGQGAMGYTF. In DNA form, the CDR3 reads TGTGCCAGCAGTCCGCAGGGACAGGGGGCTATGGGCTACACCTTC.

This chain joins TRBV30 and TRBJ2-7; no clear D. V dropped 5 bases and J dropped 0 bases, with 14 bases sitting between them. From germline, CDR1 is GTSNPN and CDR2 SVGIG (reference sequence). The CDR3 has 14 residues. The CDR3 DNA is TGTGCCTGGGGCAGCCAAACCCGCTCCTACGAGCAGTACTTC. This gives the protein CAWGSQTRSYEQYF.

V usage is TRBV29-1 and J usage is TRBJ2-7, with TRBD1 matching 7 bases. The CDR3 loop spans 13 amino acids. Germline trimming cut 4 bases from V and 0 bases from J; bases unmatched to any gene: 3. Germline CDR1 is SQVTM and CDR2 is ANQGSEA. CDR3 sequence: CSVARGNSYEQYF. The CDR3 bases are TGCAGCGTTGCCAGGGGGAACTCCTACGAGCAGTACTTC.

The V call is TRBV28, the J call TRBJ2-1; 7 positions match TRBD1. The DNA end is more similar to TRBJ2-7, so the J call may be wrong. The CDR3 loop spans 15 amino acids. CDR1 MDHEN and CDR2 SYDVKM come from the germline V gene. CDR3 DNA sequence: TGTGCCAGCAGTTTCGGACAGGCAAACTACAATGGGCAGTACTTC. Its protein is CASSFGQANYNGQYF.

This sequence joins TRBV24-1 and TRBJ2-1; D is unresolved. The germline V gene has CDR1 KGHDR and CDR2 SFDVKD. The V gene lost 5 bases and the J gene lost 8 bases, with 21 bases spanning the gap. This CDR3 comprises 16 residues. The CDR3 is CATSALLTRAFDEQFF. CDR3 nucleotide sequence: TGTGCCACCAGTGCCTTACTGACAAGGGCATTCGATGAGCAGTTCTTC.

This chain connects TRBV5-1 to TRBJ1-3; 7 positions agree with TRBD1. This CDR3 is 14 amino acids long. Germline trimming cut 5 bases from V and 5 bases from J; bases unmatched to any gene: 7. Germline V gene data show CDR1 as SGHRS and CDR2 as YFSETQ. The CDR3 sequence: CASSFGQDRNTIYF. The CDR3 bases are TGCGCCAGCAGTTTTGGACAGGACCGAAACACCATATATTTT.

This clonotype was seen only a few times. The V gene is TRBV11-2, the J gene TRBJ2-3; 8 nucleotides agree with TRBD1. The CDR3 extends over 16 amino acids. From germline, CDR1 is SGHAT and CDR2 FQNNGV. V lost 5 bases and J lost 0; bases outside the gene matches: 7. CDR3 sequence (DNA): TGTGCCAGCAGCCGAATCGGACAGGGTAGCACAGATACGCAGTATTTT. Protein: CASSRIGQGSTDTQYF.

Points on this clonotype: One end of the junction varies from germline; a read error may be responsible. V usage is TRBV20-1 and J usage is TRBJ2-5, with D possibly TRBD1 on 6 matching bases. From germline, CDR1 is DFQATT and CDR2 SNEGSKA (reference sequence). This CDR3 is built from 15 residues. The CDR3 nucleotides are TGCGGTGCTGGGGGCATGGCTGCTCTCTTGGAGACCCAGTACTTC. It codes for CGAGGMAALLETQYF.

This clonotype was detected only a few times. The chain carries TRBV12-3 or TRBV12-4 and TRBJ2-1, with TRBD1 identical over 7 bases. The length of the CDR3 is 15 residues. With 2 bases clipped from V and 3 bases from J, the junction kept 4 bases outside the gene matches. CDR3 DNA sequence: TGTGCCAGCAGTTTACGGTCAGGGGGCTACAATGAGCAGTTCTTC. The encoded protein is CASSLRSGGYNEQFF.

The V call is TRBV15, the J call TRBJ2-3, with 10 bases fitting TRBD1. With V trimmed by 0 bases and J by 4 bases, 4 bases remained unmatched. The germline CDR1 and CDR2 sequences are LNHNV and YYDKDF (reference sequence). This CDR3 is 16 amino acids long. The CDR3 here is CATSRDPTGGSDTQYF. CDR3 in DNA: TGTGCCACCAGCAGAGACCCGACAGGGGGCTCAGATACGCAGTATTTT.

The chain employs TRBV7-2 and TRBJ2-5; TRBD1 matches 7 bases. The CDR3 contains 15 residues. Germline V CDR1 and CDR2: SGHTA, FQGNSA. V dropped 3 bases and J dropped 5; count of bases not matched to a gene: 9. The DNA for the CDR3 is TGTGCCAGCAGCTTTCCGACAGGGATGGGGGAGACCCAGTACTTC. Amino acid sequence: CASSFPTGMGETQYF.

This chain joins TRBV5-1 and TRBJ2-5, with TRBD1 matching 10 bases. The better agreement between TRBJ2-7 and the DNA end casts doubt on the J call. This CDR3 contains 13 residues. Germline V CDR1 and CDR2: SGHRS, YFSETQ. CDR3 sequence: CASKRDRGYEQYF. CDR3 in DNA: TGCGCCAGCAAAAGGGACAGGGGTTACGAGCAGTACTTC.

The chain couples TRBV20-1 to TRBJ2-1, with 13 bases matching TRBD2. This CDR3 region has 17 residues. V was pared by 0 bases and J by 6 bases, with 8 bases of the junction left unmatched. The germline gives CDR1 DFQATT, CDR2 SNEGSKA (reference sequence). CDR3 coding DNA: TGCAGTGCTAGAGATCCAACTAGCGGGAGGGTGGGCAATGAGCAGTTCTTC. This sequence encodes CSARDPTSGRVGNEQFF.

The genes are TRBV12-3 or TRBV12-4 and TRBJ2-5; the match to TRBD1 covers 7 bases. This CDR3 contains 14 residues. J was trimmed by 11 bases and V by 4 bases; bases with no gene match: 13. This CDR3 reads CASSSWGQKNEQYF. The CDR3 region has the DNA TGTGCCAGCAGTTCGTGGGGACAGAAAAATGAGCAGTACTTC.

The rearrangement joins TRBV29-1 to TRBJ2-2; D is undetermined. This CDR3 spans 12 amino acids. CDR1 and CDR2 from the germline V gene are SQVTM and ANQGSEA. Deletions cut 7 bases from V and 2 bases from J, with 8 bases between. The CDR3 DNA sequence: TGCAGCGCTCACCAAAACACCGGGGAGCTGTTTTTT. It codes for CSAHQNTGELFF.

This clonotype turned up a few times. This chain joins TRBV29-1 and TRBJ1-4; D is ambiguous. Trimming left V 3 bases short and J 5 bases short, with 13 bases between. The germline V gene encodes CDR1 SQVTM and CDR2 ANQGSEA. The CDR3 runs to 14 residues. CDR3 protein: CSVDSSGMNEKLFF. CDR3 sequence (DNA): TGCAGCGTTGATTCTTCGGGGATGAATGAAAAACTGTTTTTT.